The 9 T cell receptor beta chains below come from one sample, sequenced in a study of blood T cell repertoires in COVID-19. Sequencing used immunoSEQ multiplex PCR; TCRdb keeps in-frame clones, though not all of them. Found here are 65,000 to 75,000 clones, roughly four fifths of them singletons; the top ten hold around two fifths. The source material was peripheral blood. The source of these receptors is a man at least 80 years old with acute or convalescent COVID-19.

This rearrangement joins TRBV27 to TRBJ2-7, with TRBD2 matching over 9 bases. The CDR3 extends over 13 amino acids. J was trimmed by 6 bases and V by 6 bases; bases with no gene match: 6. CDR1 MNHEY and CDR2 SMNVEV come from the germline V gene (reference sequence). The CDR3 protein is CASSLAGISEQYF. CDR3 nucleotide sequence: TGTGCCAGCAGCCTAGCGGGAATTTCCGAGCAGTACTTC.

This chain joins TRBV7-2 and TRBJ1-6; 10 nucleotides agree with TRBD1. The CDR3 sequence is 16 residues long. V lost 5 bases, J lost 6 bases, and 7 bases stayed unmatched. Germline CDR1 and CDR2: SGHTA and FQGNSA. DNA of the CDR3: TGTGCCAGCAGCACCCGACAGGGGGCCCGTAATTCACCCCTCCACTTT. Translation: CASSTRQGARNSPLHF.

The chain carries TRBV4-2 and TRBJ2-2, with a possible D match to TRBD2 (5 bases). The CDR3 runs 14 residues. Germline loops: CDR1 LGHNA, CDR2 YNFKEQ. Trimming removed 3 bases from V and 6 bases from J, with 11 bases in between. The CDR3 loop reads CASSQVRGSGELFF. The CDR3 DNA sequence: TGTGCCAGCAGCCAGGTCCGGGGATCCGGGGAGCTGTTTTTT.

V is TRBV10-3 and J is TRBJ2-2; 16 bases are a match to TRBD2. The CDR3 extends over 16 amino acids. The V segment lost 3 bases and the J segment 11 bases; nucleotides outside the gene matches: 6. CDR1 is ENHRY and CDR2 is SYGVKD in the germline V gene. The CDR3 coding sequence is TGTGCCATCAGTGAAGGGACTAGCGGGGGGGCCGTCGAGCTGTTTTTT. Protein product: CAISEGTSGGAVELFF.

The chain has TRBV5-1 and TRBJ2-1, with TRBD2 identical over 9 bases. The V gene's germline CDR1 is SGHRS and CDR2 YFSETQ. With 4 bases clipped from V and 3 bases from J, the junction kept 2 bases outside the gene matches. This CDR3 is 14 amino acids long. The CDR3 DNA is TGCGCCAGCAGCGGCGGGGGGGACTACAATGAGCAGTTCTTC. Translated, it gives CASSGGGDYNEQFF.

The CDR3 loop is CASSPGSPSEQYF. The CDR3 DNA reads TGTGCCAGCTCCCCCGGGTCTCCCTCCGAGCAGTACTTC. This chain joins TRBV18 and TRBJ2-7; no clear D gene. The CDR3 runs 13 residues. Trimming left V 6 bases short and J 6 bases short, with 15 bases between. Germline V CDR1 and CDR2: KGHSH, LQKENI.

The J gene is TRBJ2-1, the V gene TRBV11-3; 10 nucleotides line up with TRBD2. The V gene's germline CDR1 is SGHNT and CDR2 YENEEA. V shed 0 bases, J shed 5 bases, and the junction held 4 bases outside the gene matches. CDR3 size: 16 residues. The CDR3 is CASSLEGTSANNEQFF. Here the CDR3 DNA reads TGTGCCAGCAGCTTAGAGGGGACTAGCGCCAACAATGAGCAGTTCTTC. Full variable domain (outside the CDR3, taken from reference TRBV11-3 and TRBJ2-1): EAGVVQSPRYKIIEKKQPVAFWCNPISGHNTLYWYLQNLGQGPELLIRYENEEAVDDSQLPKDRFSAERLKGVDSTLKIQPAELGDSAVYLCASSLEGTSANNEQFFGPGTRLTVL.

For the CDR3, the DNA is TGTGCCAGCAGTTTAAGAAGCGGGATCTACGAGCAGTACTTC. Translated, it gives CASSLRSGIYEQYF. This rearrangement joins TRBV27 to TRBJ2-7; TRBD2 agrees at 7 bases. V was clipped by 2 bases and J by 3 bases; unmatched bases: 4. The CDR3 extends over 14 amino acids. Germline V gene lookup returns CDR1 MNHEY and CDR2 SMNVEV (reference sequence).

This clone was recorded only once. The chain carries TRBV5-6 and TRBJ1-2; 9 bases agree with TRBD1. The germline V gene has CDR1 SGHDT and CDR2 YYEEEE. The V and J ends lost 4 bases and 4 bases, in that order; junction bases with no gene match: 8. This CDR3 region has 15 residues. The CDR3 sequence: CASSPGQGSLYGYTF. As DNA, the CDR3 is TGTGCCAGCAGCCCCGGACAGGGGTCCCTCTATGGCTACACCTTC.